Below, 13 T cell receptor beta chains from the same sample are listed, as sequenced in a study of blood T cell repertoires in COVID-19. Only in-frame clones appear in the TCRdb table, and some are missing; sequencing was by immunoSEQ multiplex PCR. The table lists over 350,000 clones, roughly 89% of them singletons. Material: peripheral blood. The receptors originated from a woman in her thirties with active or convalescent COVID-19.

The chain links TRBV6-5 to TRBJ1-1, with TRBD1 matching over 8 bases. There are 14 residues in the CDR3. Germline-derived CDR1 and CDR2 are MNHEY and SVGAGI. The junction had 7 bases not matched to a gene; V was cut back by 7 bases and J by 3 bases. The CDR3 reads CASTPGTGYTEAFF. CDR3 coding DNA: TGTGCCAGCACACCGGGGACAGGCTACACTGAAGCTTTCTTT.

The CDR3 region is CASSKLAGGIQFF. Written as DNA, the CDR3 is TGTGCCAGCAGCAAACTAGCGGGGGGGATTCAGTTCTTC. The rearrangement joins TRBV12-3 or TRBV12-4 to TRBJ2-1, with 13 bases matching TRBD2. The CDR3 loop spans 13 amino acids. With V trimmed by 6 bases and J by 13 bases, 6 bases remained unmatched.

The CDR3 loop reads CASSLLTHGSYNEQFF. The DNA for the CDR3 is TGTGCCAGCAGCTTACTAACCCATGGTAGCTACAATGAGCAGTTCTTC. The chain joins TRBV7-9 to TRBJ2-1; no clear D. The germline V and J ends were trimmed by 2 bases and 3 bases, with 14 bases remaining between them. CDR3 size: 16 residues. CDR1 is SEHNR and CDR2 is FQNEAQ in the germline V gene (reference sequence).

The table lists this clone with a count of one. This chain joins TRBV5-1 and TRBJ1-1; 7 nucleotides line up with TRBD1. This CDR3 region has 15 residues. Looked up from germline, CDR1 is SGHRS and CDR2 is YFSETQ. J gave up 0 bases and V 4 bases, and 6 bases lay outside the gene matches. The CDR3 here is CASSQNRGMNTEAFF. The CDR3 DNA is TGCGCCAGCAGCCAGAACAGGGGCATGAACACTGAAGCTTTCTTT. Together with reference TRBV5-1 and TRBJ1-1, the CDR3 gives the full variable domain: KAGVTQTPRYLIKTRGQQVTLSCSPISGHRSVSWYQQTPGQGLQFLFEYFSETQRNKGNFPGRFSGRQFSNSRSEMNVSTLELGDSALYLCASSQNRGMNTEAFFGQGTRLTVV.

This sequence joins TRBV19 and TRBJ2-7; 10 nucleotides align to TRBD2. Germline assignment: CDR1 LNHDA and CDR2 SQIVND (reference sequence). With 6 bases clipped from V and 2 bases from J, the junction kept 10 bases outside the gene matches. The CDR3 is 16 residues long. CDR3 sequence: CASRDPSGTSAYEQYF. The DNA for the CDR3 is TGTGCCAGTAGGGACCCTTCCGGGACTAGCGCCTACGAGCAGTACTTC.

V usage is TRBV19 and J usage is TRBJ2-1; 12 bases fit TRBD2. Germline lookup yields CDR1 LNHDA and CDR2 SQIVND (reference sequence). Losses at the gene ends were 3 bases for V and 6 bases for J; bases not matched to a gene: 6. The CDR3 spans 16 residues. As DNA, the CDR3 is TGTGCCAGTAGTATGCTAGCGGGAGGGCGGGGCAATGAGCAGTTCTTC. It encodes CASSMLAGGRGNEQFF.

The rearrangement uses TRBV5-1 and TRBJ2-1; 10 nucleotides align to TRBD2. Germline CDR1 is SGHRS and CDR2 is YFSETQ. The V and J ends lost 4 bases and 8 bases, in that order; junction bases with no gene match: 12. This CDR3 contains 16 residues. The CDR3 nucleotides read TGCGCCAGCAGCCCGGGGAGGAGCGGGGGGGACCATGAGCAGTTCTTC. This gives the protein CASSPGRSGGDHEQFF.

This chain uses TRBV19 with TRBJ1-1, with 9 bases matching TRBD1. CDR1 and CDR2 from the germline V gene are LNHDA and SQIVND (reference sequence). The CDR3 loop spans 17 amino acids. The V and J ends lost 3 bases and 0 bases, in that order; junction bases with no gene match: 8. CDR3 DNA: TGTGCCAGTAGTATTGGACAGGGGATAGGAATGAACACTGAAGCTTTCTTT. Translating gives CASSIGQGIGMNTEAFF.

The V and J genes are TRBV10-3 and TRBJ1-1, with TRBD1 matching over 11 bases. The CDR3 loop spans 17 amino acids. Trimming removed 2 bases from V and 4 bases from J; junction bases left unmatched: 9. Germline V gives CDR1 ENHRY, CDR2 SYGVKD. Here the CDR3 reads CAISETAAGTGGTEAFF. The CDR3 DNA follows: TGTGCCATCAGTGAGACAGCGGCCGGGACAGGGGGCACTGAAGCTTTCTTT.

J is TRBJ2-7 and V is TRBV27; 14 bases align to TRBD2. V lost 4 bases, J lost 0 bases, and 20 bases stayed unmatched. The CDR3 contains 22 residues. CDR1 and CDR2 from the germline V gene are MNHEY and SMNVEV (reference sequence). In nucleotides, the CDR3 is TGTGCCAGCAGTTCCCACCCGGGTTTGGCCGGGACTAGCGGGGGTTGCTCCTACGAGCAGTACTTC. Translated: CASSSHPGLAGTSGGCSYEQYF.

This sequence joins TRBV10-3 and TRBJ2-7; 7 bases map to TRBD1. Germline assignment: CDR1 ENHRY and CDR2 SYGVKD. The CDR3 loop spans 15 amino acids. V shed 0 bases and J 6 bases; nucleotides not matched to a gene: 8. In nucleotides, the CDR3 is TGTGCCATCAGTGAGTCCGGACAGGCGCTTCTCGAGCAGTACTTC. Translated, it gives CAISESGQALLEQYF.

CDR3 sequence reads: CASSQEGVGGNYGYTF. Written as DNA, the CDR3 is TGTGCCAGCAGCCAAGAAGGGGTAGGGGGTAACTATGGCTACACCTTC. This chain uses TRBV3-1 (or the pseudogene TRBV3-2) with TRBJ1-2; the D gene is possibly TRBD1 (6 bases). The CDR3 is 16 residues long. Deletions cut 0 bases from V and 1 base from J, with 12 bases between. Germline CDR1 reads LGHDT; CDR2 reads YNNKEL (reference sequence).

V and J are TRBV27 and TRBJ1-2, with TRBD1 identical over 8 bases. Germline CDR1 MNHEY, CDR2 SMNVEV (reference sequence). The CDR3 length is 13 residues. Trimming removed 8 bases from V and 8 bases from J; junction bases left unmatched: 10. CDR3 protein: CASGGQGLAGYTF. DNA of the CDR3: TGTGCCAGCGGTGGACAGGGCCTGGCCGGCTACACCTTC.